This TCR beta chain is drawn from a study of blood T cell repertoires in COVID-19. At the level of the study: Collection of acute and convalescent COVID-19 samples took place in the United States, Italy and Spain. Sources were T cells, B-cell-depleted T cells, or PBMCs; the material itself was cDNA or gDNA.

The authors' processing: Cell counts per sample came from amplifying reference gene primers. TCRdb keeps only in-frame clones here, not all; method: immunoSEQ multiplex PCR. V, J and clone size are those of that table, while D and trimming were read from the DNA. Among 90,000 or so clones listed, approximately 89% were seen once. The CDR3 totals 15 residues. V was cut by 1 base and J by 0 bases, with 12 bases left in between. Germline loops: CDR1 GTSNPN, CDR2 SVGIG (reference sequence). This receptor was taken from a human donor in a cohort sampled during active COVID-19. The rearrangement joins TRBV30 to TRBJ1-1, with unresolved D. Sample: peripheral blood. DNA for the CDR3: TGTGCCTGGAGTGGGGGAGGCAGAATGAACACTGAAGCTTTCTTT. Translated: CAWSGGGRMNTEAFF.